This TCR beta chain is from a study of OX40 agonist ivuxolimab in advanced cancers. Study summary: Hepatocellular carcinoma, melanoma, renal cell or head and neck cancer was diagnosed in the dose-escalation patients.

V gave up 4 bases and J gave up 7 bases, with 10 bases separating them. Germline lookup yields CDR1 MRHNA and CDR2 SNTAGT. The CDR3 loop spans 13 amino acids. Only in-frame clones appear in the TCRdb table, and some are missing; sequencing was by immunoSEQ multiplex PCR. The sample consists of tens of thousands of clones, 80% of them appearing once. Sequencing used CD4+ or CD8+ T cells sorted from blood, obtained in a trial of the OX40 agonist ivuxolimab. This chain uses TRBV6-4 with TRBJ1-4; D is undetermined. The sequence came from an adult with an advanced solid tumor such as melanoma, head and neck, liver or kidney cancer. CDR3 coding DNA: TGTGCCAGCAGTGCCAGACGAGGTGAAAAACTGTTTTTT. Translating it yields CASSARRGEKLFF.